These 29 T cell receptor beta chains originate from one sample sequenced in a study of human T cells and chemical hapten exposure (dated by TCRdb to the early 2020s). Library preparation used RACE. TCRdb lists the instrument as NextSeq 500. The raw public reads went through TCRdb reprocessing: fastp at Q25, MiXCR clone calling, in-frame beta chains kept. Merged by CDR3 protein, the rows form single entries marked with the most common genes and DNA. In this sample the table shows roughly 86,000 distinct CDR3 sequences, about 10% of which occur a single time. In total, the top ten clones hold 2% to 2.5% of the sample. Sample time point, as interpreted from the label and publication: patch test 1, 2 weeks after DPC sensitization. The treatment or condition label here, explained by the study, means: therapeutic diphenylcyclopropenone sensitization with weekly scalp DPC. The sample consisted of whole blood, taken in connection with sensitization to the hapten diphenylcyclopropenone (DPC). These receptors were collected from a man aged 35-49 years with alopecia areata. Some clones in this sample may be carry-over from other donors' samples.

The gene calls are TRBV3-1 and TRBJ2-3; TRBD2 matches at 11 bases. Germline CDR1 LGHDT, CDR2 YNNKEL (reference sequence). This CDR3 region has 18 residues. V shed 1 base, J shed 0 bases, and the junction held 6 bases outside the gene matches. CDR3 DNA: TGTGCCAGCAGCCAAGGGATAGCGGGAGGGCCTAGCACAGATACGCAGTATTTT. It yields the protein CASSQGIAGGPSTDTQYF.

The genes are TRBV29-1 and TRBJ2-2; 8 nucleotides align to TRBD2. CDR1 SQVTM and CDR2 ANQGSEA come from the germline V gene. This CDR3 is built from 13 residues. After removal of 5 bases from V and 4 bases from J, the junction contained 3 bases not matched to a gene. For the CDR3, the DNA is TGCAGCGTTTCCGGACTAGCCACCGGGGAGCTGTTTTTT. It is translated as CSVSGLATGELFF.

This clonotype was picked up many times. V usage is TRBV5-5 and J usage is TRBJ2-7, with TRBD2 identical over 10 bases. Trimming at V came to 0 bases and at J to 1 base, leaving 1 base not matched to a gene. The CDR3 covers 15 residues. Germline V CDR1 and CDR2: SGHKS, YYEKEE (reference sequence). The CDR3 reads CASSLGTSGSYEQYV. The CDR3 region has the DNA TGTGCCAGCAGCTTGGGGACTAGCGGTTCCTACGAGCAGTACGTC.

The chain recombines TRBV29-1 with TRBJ2-7, with 8 bases identical to TRBD1. The germline gives CDR1 SQVTM, CDR2 ANQGSEA. This CDR3 contains 14 residues. V lost 4 bases and J lost 0; bases outside the gene matches: 5. CDR3 DNA: TGCAGCGTTGGTTTAGGACAGGGCTCCTACGAGCAGTACTTC. Residues: CSVGLGQGSYEQYF.

The sample holds a few counts of this clonotype. V usage is TRBV28 and J usage is TRBJ2-1; 7 nucleotides match TRBD2. The CDR3 has 16 residues. Trimming took 7 bases from V and 8 from J; bases not matched to a gene: 17. Germline assignment: CDR1 MDHEN and CDR2 SYDVKM. The CDR3 sequence is CASIRGGAQGRDEQFF. CDR3 nucleotide sequence: TGTGCCAGCATTAGGGGAGGGGCTCAAGGGCGCGATGAGCAGTTCTTC.

The CDR3 region is CASSLGLAGADNEQFF. Here the CDR3 DNA reads TGTGCCAGCAGCTTAGGATTGGCGGGAGCGGACAATGAGCAGTTCTTC. V is TRBV7-9 and J is TRBJ2-1; 7 positions match TRBD2. V trimming: 1 base; J trimming: 5 bases; junction bases outside the gene matches: 8. The CDR3 spans 16 residues. The V gene's germline CDR1 is SEHNR and CDR2 FQNEAQ (reference sequence).

The sample holds a few counts of this clonotype. The chain recombines TRBV30 with TRBJ2-3; weak D call: TRBD1 (5 bases). CDR3 length: 14 residues. Germline V CDR1 and CDR2: GTSNPN, SVGIG (reference sequence). Deletions cut 1 base from V and 4 bases from J, with 12 bases between. Here the CDR3 reads CAWSESQGPDTQYF. The CDR3 DNA reads as TGTGCCTGGAGTGAAAGTCAGGGCCCAGATACGCAGTATTTT.

The sample holds many counts of this clonotype. The chain is built from TRBV7-2 and TRBJ2-2, with unresolved D. Germline CDR1 and CDR2: SGHTA and FQGNSA. This CDR3 is 13 amino acids long. Trimming removed 5 bases at V and 6 bases at J, with 10 bases between. In nucleotides, the CDR3 is TGTGCCAGCAGCCAAAGAGGCCCCGGGGAGCTGTTTTTT. This encodes CASSQRGPGELFF.

In this sample, this clonotype turned up many times. V gene TRBV4-3 combines with J gene TRBJ1-1; D unclear. V was pared by 0 bases and J by 3 bases, with 11 bases between. The germline V gene has CDR1 LGHNA and CDR2 YSLEER. This CDR3 comprises 15 residues. CDR3 in DNA: TGCGCCAGCAGCCAAGATAGGAGGAGGTACACTGAAGCTTTCTTT. Translating it yields CASSQDRRRYTEAFF.

The CDR3 sequence: CSARSLYRVYEQYF. The CDR3 nucleotides read TGCAGTGCTAGATCTTTGTACAGGGTCTACGAGCAGTACTTC. J is TRBJ2-7 and V is TRBV20-1, with TRBD1 as a possible D gene (6 bases). CDR3 length: 14 residues. The V gene's germline CDR1 is DFQATT and CDR2 SNEGSKA (reference sequence). With 2 bases removed from V and 3 bases from J, the gap between germline ends came to 14 bases.

The gene calls are TRBV6-2 or TRBV6-3 and TRBJ2-5; 8 nucleotides align to TRBD1. V lost 2 bases to trimming and J lost 5 bases; unmatched junction nucleotides: 1. CDR3 size: 13 residues. Germline V gives CDR1 MNHEY, CDR2 SVGEGT. This chain's CDR3 is CASSYDRGETQYF. The DNA for the CDR3 is TGTGCCAGCAGTTACGACAGGGGCGAGACCCAGTACTTC.

This chain uses TRBV29-1 with TRBJ2-5; D is undetermined. Germline V CDR1 and CDR2: SQVTM, ANQGSEA. The V end was cut by 3 bases, the J end by 4 bases, with 3 bases between. The CDR3 loop spans 10 amino acids. CDR3 residues: CSVETETQYF. Written as DNA, the CDR3 is TGCAGCGTTGAGACAGAGACCCAGTACTTC.

The V call is TRBV2, the J call TRBJ2-7; 8 bases align to TRBD2. Germline values: CDR1 SNHLY, CDR2 FYNNEI. V dropped 4 bases and J dropped 3; count of bases not matched to a gene: 5. The CDR3 sequence is 14 residues long. CDR3 DNA: TGTGCCAGCAGTGTACTAGCGGTCCGCTACGAGCAGTACTTC. This sequence encodes CASSVLAVRYEQYF.

This clonotype was counted many times. CDR3 bases: TGTGCCAGCAAAGAACTCAGCACAGATACGCAGTATTTT. Amino acids: CASKELSTDTQYF. The J gene is TRBJ2-3, the V gene TRBV2; D call uncertain. The CDR3 length is 13 residues. V lost 7 bases and J lost 0, with 8 bases in between. Germline V gene sequence: CDR1 SNHLY, CDR2 FYNNEI. The full variable domain, completed using reference TRBV2 and TRBJ2-3, is EPEVTQTPSHQVTQMGQEVILRCVPISNHLYFYWYRQILGQKVEFLVSFYNNEISEKSEIFDDQFSVERPDGSNFTLKIRSTKLEDSAMYFCASKELSTDTQYFGPGTRLTVL.

This clonotype has a handful of counts. The J gene is TRBJ1-5, the V gene TRBV12-3 or TRBV12-4; D is unresolved. The CDR3 spans 12 residues. The V and J ends lost 6 bases and 7 bases respectively, with 10 bases between them. CDR3 amino acids: CASSQSLQPQHF. The CDR3 DNA sequence: TGTGCCAGCAGCCAAAGTTTGCAGCCCCAGCATTTT.

This rearrangement joins TRBV27 to TRBJ1-4; 9 bases agree with TRBD1. Per germline, CDR1 MNHEY and CDR2 SMNVEV (reference sequence). This CDR3 has 15 residues. Trimming took 5 bases from V and 7 from J; bases not matched to a gene: 8. The CDR3 sequence is CASSGLGQGLEKLFF. CDR3 sequence (DNA): TGTGCCAGCAGTGGCCTGGGACAGGGACTTGAAAAACTGTTTTTT.

The chain couples TRBV12-3 or TRBV12-4 to TRBJ1-1; no clear D. Trimming took off 6 bases at V and 4 bases at J, with 15 bases between the two ends. The CDR3 length is 14 residues. CDR3 region: CASSLKLGSTEAFF. In DNA form, the CDR3 reads TGTGCCAGCAGCCTAAAGCTTGGGAGCACTGAAGCTTTCTTT.

The chain carries TRBV28 and TRBJ1-2; TRBD1 matches 7 bases. CDR1 and CDR2 (germline): MDHEN, SYDVKM. The CDR3 length is 12 residues. Trimming removed 5 bases from V and 9 bases from J; junction bases left unmatched: 6. The CDR3 region is CASSLTGTSYTF. For the CDR3, the DNA is TGTGCCAGCAGTCTGACAGGGACTAGCTACACCTTC.

This clonotype was observed a handful of times. This chain links TRBV6-5 with TRBJ1-1, with 10 bases identical to TRBD1. Germline CDR1 MNHEY, CDR2 SVGAGI. This CDR3 is built from 16 residues. Trimming cost V 5 bases and J 0 bases; bases outside gene matches: 6. This CDR3 is CASSIDRGRVNTEAFF. In DNA, the CDR3 is TGTGCCAGCAGTATCGACAGGGGGCGAGTGAACACTGAAGCTTTCTTT.

The V call is TRBV20-1, the J call TRBJ2-6; no definite D call. Trimming removed 3 bases from V and 2 bases from J, with 5 bases in between. In germline, CDR1 is DFQATT, CDR2 SNEGSKA (reference sequence). The CDR3 consists of 13 residues. CDR3: CSASSPGANVLTF. CDR3 coding DNA: TGCAGTGCTAGTTCACCTGGGGCCAACGTCCTGACTTTC.

This clonotype was detected a few times. The chain couples TRBV27 to TRBJ1-1; 8 bases map to TRBD1. The V gene's germline CDR1 is MNHEY and CDR2 SMNVEV (reference sequence). The length of the CDR3 is 14 residues. Trimming took 10 bases from V and 5 from J; bases not matched to a gene: 12. CDR3 sequence: CATKTGESTTEAFF. For the CDR3, the DNA is TGTGCCACCAAGACAGGGGAAAGTACGACTGAAGCTTTCTTT.

This clonotype has a count of ten or more. J is TRBJ2-2 and V is TRBV13; 14 nucleotides align to TRBD2. With V trimmed by 5 bases and J by 5 bases, 4 bases remained unmatched. The CDR3 runs 16 residues. CDR1 is PRHDT, CDR2 FYEKMQ, per germline (reference sequence). Here the CDR3 reads CASSLGLAGATGELFF. The CDR3 region has the DNA TGTGCCAGCAGCCTGGGACTAGCGGGAGCGACCGGGGAGCTGTTTTTT.

This clonotype was observed a handful of times. The rearrangement links TRBV7-2 to TRBJ2-6, with D unresolved. V lost 5 bases and J lost 2, with 10 bases in between. The germline V gene encodes CDR1 SGHTA and CDR2 FQGNSA. This CDR3 is 15 amino acids long. CDR3 coding DNA: TGTGCCAGCAGCCAGGTTGGAACTGGGGCCAACGTCCTGACTTTC. This translates into CASSQVGTGANVLTF.

This clonotype showed up just a few times. This chain uses TRBV13 with TRBJ1-5, with TRBD1 identical over 7 bases. The V gene's germline CDR1 is PRHDT and CDR2 FYEKMQ (reference sequence). This CDR3 is 17 amino acids long. V lost 0 bases to trimming and J lost 4 bases; unmatched junction nucleotides: 9. The CDR3 loop reads CASSLGRAGGLNQPQHF. The CDR3 DNA sequence: TGTGCCAGCAGCTTAGGCCGGGCAGGGGGTTTAAATCAGCCCCAGCATTTT.

The table lists this clonotype with many counts. This rearrangement joins TRBV7-9 to TRBJ1-1, with unresolved D. The CDR3 has 15 residues. The V gene's germline CDR1 is SEHNR and CDR2 FQNEAQ (reference sequence). Trimming took off 4 bases at V and 1 base at J, with 13 bases between the two ends. CDR3 residues: CASSSGDKPNTEAFF. The CDR3 nucleotides are TGTGCCAGCAGCTCGGGAGATAAACCGAACACTGAAGCTTTCTTT.

This clonotype was seen only a few times. This chain uses TRBV11-2 with TRBJ2-5, with TRBD2 matching over 14 bases. J lost 0 bases, V lost 5 bases, and 5 bases had no gene match. CDR3 length equals 17 residues. The germline gives CDR1 SGHAT, CDR2 FQNNGV. CDR3 in DNA: TGTGCCAGCAGCACCGGGACTAGCGGGAGATACCAAGAGACCCAGTACTTC. It is translated as CASSTGTSGRYQETQYF.

This clonotype was found many times. The chain links TRBV5-1 to TRBJ1-1; no firm D call. The CDR3 is made up of 15 amino acids. V lost 0 bases and J lost 3, with 12 bases in between. Germline values: CDR1 SGHRS, CDR2 YFSETQ. The CDR3 protein is CASSLERQGYTEAFF. The CDR3 nucleotides are TGCGCCAGCAGCTTGGAGCGTCAAGGGTACACTGAAGCTTTCTTT.

This clonotype came up a few times. The chain links TRBV9 to TRBJ1-2; D might be TRBD1 (5 bases). The V gene's germline CDR1 is SGDLS and CDR2 YYNGEE. This CDR3 contains 10 residues. The CDR3 DNA sequence: TGTGGAGGGGCAGGGCATGGCTACACCTTC. This gives the protein CGGAGHGYTF.

The rearrangement links TRBV5-4 to TRBJ2-2; 7 positions agree with TRBD1. The germline gives CDR1 SGHNT, CDR2 YYREEE (reference sequence). This CDR3 contains 14 residues. V trimming: 4 bases; J trimming: 6 bases; junction bases outside the gene matches: 6. CDR3: CASSPRQGPGELFF. CDR3 nucleotides: TGTGCCAGCAGCCCTAGACAGGGCCCCGGGGAGCTGTTTTTT. Together with reference TRBV5-4 and TRBJ2-2, the CDR3 gives the full variable domain: ETGVTQSPTHLIKTRGQQVTLRCSSQSGHNTVSWYQQALGQGPQFIFQYYREEENGRGNFPPRFSGLQFPNYSSELNVNALELDDSALYLCASSPRQGPGELFFGEGSRLTVL.